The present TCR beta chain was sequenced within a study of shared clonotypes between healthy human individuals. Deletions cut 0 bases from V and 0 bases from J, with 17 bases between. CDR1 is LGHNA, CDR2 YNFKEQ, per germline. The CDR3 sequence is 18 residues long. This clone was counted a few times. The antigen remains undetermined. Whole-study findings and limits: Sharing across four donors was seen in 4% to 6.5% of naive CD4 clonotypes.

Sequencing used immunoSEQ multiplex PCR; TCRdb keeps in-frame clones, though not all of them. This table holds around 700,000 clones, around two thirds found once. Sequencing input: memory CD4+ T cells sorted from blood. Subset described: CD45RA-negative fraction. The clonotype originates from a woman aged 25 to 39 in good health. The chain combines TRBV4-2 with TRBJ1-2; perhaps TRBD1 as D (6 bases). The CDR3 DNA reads TGTGCCAGCAGCCAAGATCGGCGGATGACAGGTTCTAACTATGGCTACACCTTC. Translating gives CASSQDRRMTGSNYGYTF.